The present entry profiles one T cell receptor (beta chain) with its context. Germline trimming cut 4 bases from V and 6 bases from J; bases unmatched to any gene: 4. This CDR3 is built from 14 residues. Germline loops: CDR1 SGDLS, CDR2 YYNGEE. This sample is part of a study of siplizumab effects on memory and regulatory T cells. Here immunoSEQ multiplex PCR was the method, and the copy in TCRdb shows in-frame clones only, minus some. The sample lists 90,000 to 120,000 clones; 94% were seen once. The V and J genes are TRBV9 and TRBJ2-2; 9 bases map to TRBD1. This sequence was found in a human donor in good health. The sample consisted of Tregs sorted from blood. DNA of the CDR3: TGTGCCAGCAGCACTCGACAGGGGGCCGGGGAGCTGTTTTTT. Protein sequence: CASSTRQGAGELFF.